This T cell receptor beta chain was recorded in a study of blood T cell repertoires in COVID-19. For the study at large: PBMCs, B-cell-depleted T cells, or T cells were the source of the cDNA or gDNA that made up the material.

TCRdb keeps only in-frame clones here, not all; method: immunoSEQ multiplex PCR. Of hundreds of thousands of clones listed, 85% to 90% are singletons. The CDR3 is 12 amino acids. CDR1 and CDR2 from the germline V gene are MGHDK and SYGVNS. The V and J ends lost 7 bases and 8 bases respectively, with 14 bases between them. Participants were aged about 18 to 100 years from around 25 US areas. Cohorts were determined from participant-reported clinical history. Among Cohort 3 donors, those recovered had two negative PCRs, clearance, or symptom resolution. The TCR comes from a woman between 18 and 29 years old who had recovered from COVID-19. The sequencing input was PBMCs or T cells enriched from blood (not recorded which). The chain carries TRBV25-1 and TRBJ1-2; no reliable D call. The CDR3 coding sequence is TGTGCCAGCACAGCCGCGGGTAACGGCTACACCTTC. Translation gives CASTAAGNGYTF.